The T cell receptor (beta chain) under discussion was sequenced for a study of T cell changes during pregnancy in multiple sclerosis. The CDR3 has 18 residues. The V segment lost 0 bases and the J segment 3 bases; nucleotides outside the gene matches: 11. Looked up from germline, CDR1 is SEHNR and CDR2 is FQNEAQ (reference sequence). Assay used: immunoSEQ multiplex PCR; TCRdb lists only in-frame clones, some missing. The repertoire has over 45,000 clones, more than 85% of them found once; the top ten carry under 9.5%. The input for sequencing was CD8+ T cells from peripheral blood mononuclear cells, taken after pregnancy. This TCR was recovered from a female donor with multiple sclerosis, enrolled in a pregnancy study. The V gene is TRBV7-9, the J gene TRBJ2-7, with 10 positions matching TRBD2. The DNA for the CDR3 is TGTGCCAGCAGCTTAGCGAACCCGTCTAGCGGGAGCATCTACGAGCAGTACTTC. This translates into CASSLANPSSGSIYEQYF.